One T cell receptor (beta chain) is described in this entry. Antigen: not known. The CDR3 runs 15 residues. The germline CDR1 and CDR2 sequences are SGHVS and FQNEAQ. With 5 bases clipped from V and 4 bases from J, the junction kept 7 bases outside the gene matches. This specimen comes from a study of cytomegalovirus exposure and HLA in healthy donors. Study as a whole: HLA-typed donors were the source of about 85 million unique TCRs, which an early data release held.

Notes on the study in general: Most of the TCR beta V segments (in an earlier analysis) were productive either about 87% or about 30% of the time. Of the V segments, some could not be distinguished, including TRBV6-2 and TRBV6-3, and were excluded.

Each donor was healthy, and each was a bone marrow donor. A multiplex PCR was run with 60 Vbeta primers and 13 Jbeta primers. The data were produced by immunoSEQ multiplex PCR, yet TCRdb's version contains in-frame clones alone and is incomplete. This table holds 95,000 to 150,000 clones, about 83% found once. This chain uses TRBV7-8 with TRBJ1-5; 8 positions match TRBD1. This receptor was taken from a man aged 25 to 45 in good health and CMV-seronegative. Sample: PBMCs. The CDR3 sequence is CASSPRDRRNQPQHF. CDR3 in DNA: TGTGCCAGCAGCCCTCGGGACAGGAGGAATCAGCCCCAGCATTTT.